This record looks at one TCR beta chain sequence and its context. Antigen: not known. The source of the sample is a study of shared clonotypes between healthy human individuals. Overall study: The people who gave samples were two women and three men aged 18 to 49. General study points: Sorted-subset sequencing was shown by rarefaction to be incomplete despite large depth.

V dropped 1 base and J dropped 0 bases, with 8 bases sitting between them. Germline loops: CDR1 LGHNA, CDR2 YNFKEQ. The CDR3 has 15 amino acids. Assay: immunoSEQ multiplex PCR; the TCRdb copy retains only in-frame clones and omits some. Among under 120,000 clones listed, 67% were seen once. Sequenced input: memory CD8+ T cells sorted from blood. As for subset: CD45RO+ cells pooled with CCR7-negative TemRA cells. The clonotype comes from a woman in her twenties or thirties in good health. V and J are TRBV4-2 and TRBJ2-3; tentative D call: TRBD1 (6 bases). The CDR3 is CASSQVQGSTDTQYF. The CDR3 bases are TGTGCCAGCAGCCAAGTGCAGGGGAGCACAGATACGCAGTATTTT.